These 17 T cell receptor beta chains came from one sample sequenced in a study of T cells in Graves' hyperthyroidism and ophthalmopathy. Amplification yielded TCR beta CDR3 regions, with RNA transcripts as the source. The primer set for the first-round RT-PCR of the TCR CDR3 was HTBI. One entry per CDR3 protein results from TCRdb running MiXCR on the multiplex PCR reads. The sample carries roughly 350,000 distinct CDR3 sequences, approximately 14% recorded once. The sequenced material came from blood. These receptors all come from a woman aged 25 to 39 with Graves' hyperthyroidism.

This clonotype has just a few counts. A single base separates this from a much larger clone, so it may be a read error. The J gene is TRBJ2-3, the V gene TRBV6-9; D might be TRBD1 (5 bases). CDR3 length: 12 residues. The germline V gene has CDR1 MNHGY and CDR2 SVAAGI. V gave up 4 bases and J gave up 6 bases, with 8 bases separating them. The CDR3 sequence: CASSCSGDTQYF. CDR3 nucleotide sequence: TGTGCCAGCAGTTGCTCAGGGGATACGCAGTATTTT.

The CDR3 DNA follows: TGTGCCAGCAGCCATGACCTTGACTGGAGTACGCAGTATTTT. Protein: CASSHDLDWSTQYF. The V and J genes are TRBV3-1 and TRBJ2-3; D unresolved. V was shortened by 3 bases and J by 8 bases, with 15 bases between the two germline ends. This CDR3 region has 14 residues. CDR1 and CDR2 (germline): LGHDT, YNNKEL (reference sequence).

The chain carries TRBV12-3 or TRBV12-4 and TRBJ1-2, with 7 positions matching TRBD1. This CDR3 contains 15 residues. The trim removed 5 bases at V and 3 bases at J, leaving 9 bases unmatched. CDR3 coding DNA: TGTGCCAGCAGTCCCAGGGGGGGTGCGGACTATGGCTACACCTTC. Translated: CASSPRGGADYGYTF.

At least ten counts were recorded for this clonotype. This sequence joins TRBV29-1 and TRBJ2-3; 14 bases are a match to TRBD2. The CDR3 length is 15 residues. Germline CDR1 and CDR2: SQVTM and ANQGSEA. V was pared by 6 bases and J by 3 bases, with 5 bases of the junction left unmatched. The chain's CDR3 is CSVTGTSGSTDTQYF. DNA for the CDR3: TGCAGCGTGACCGGGACTAGCGGGAGTACAGATACGCAGTATTTT.

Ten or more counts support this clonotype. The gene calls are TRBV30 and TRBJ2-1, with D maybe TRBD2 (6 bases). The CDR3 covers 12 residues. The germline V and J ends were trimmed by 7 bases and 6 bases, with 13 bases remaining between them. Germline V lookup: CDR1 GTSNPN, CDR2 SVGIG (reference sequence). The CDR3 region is CAFLAGGNEQFF. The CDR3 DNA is TGTGCCTTTTTAGCCGGGGGCAATGAGCAGTTCTTC. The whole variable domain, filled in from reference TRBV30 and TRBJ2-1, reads SQTIHQWPATLVQPVGSPLSLECTVEGTSNPNLYWYRQAAGRGLQLLFYSVGIGQISSEVPQNLSASRPQDRQFILSSKKLLLSDSGFYLCAFLAGGNEQFFGPGTRLTVL.

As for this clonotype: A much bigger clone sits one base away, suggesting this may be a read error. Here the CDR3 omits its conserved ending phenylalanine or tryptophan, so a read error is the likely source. CDR3 DNA sequence: TGCAGTGCCCCGACGGGCCGGGGGGGCACTGAAGCTTTCCTT. Its translation: CSAPTGRGGTEAFL. V usage is TRBV20-1 and J usage is TRBJ1-1; tentatively, D is TRBD1 (5 bases). CDR3 length: 14 amino acids. The germline V and J ends were trimmed by 6 bases and 4 bases, with 18 bases remaining between them. Germline-derived CDR1 and CDR2 are DFQATT and SNEGSKA (reference sequence).

CDR3 DNA: TGCAGTGCCCCGTATCGGGAGACCCAGTACTTC. This gives the protein CSAPYRETQYF. This chain joins TRBV20-1 and TRBJ2-5, with D unresolved. Trimming took 6 bases from V and 5 from J, leaving 10 bases between them. CDR1 and CDR2 from the germline V gene are DFQATT and SNEGSKA (reference sequence). The CDR3 is made up of 11 amino acids.

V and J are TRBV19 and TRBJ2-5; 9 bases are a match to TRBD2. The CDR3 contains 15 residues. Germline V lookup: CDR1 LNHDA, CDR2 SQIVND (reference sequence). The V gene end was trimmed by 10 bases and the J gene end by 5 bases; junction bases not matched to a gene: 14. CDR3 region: CATRDLAGYAETQYF. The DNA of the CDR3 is TGTGCCACCAGAGATCTAGCGGGATATGCGGAGACCCAGTACTTC.

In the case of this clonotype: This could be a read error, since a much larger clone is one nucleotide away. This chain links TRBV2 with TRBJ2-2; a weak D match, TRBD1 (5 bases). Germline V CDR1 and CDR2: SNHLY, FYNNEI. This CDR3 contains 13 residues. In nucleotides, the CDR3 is TGTGTCGCCCGCGAAGGGGAAACCGGGGAGCTGTTTTTT. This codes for CVAREGETGELFF.

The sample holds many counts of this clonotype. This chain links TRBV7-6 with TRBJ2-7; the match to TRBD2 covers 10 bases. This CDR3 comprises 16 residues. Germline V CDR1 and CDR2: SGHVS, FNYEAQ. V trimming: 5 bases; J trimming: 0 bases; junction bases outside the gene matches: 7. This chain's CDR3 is CASSLGASGSSYEQYF. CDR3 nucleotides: TGTGCCAGCAGCCTTGGGGCTAGCGGGAGCTCCTACGAGCAGTACTTC.

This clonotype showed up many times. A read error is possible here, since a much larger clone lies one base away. Here the CDR3 DNA reads TGTGCCAGCAGACAACCGAACACTGGAGCTTTCTTT. Its protein product is CASRQPNTGAFF. The gene calls are TRBV2 and TRBJ1-1, with D unresolved. The CDR3 extends over 12 amino acids. Germline values: CDR1 SNHLY, CDR2 FYNNEI.

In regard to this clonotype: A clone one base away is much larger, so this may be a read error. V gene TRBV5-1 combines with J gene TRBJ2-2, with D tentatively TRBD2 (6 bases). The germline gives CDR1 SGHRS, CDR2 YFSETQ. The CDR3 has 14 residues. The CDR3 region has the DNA TGCGCCAGCAGCTGGGACTCCCACACCGGGGAGCTGCTTTTT. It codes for CASSWDSHTGELLF.

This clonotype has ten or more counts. CDR3 sequence: CASSSSGGQYF. DNA of the CDR3: TGTGCCAGCAGCTCCTCAGGGGGCCAGTACTTC. This chain joins TRBV11-2 and TRBJ2-5, with 7 bases matching TRBD1. The CDR3 length is 11 residues. Trimming at V came to 4 bases and at J to 10 bases, leaving 3 bases not matched to a gene. The V gene's germline CDR1 is SGHAT and CDR2 FQNNGV.

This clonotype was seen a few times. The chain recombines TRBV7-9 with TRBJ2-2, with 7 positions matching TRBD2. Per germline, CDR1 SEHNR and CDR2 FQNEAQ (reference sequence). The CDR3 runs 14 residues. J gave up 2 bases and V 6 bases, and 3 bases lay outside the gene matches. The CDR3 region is CASSKAGNTGELFF. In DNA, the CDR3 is TGTGCCAGCAGTAAAGCGGGAAACACCGGGGAGCTGTTTTTT.

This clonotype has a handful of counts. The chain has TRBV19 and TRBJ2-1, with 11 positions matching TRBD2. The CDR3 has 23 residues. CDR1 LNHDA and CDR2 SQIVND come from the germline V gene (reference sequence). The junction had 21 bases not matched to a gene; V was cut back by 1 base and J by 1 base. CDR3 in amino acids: CASSIVTRDRPLAGGPSYNEQFF. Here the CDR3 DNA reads TGTGCCAGTAGTATAGTGACACGGGACAGACCCCTAGCGGGAGGACCTTCCTACAATGAGCAGTTCTTC.

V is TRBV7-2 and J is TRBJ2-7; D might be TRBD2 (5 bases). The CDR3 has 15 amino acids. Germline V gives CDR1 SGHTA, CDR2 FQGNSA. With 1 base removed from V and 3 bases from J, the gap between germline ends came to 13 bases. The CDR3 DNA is TGTGCCAGCAGCTTAGAGGTAGCGCCACTCTACGAGCAGTACTTC. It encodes CASSLEVAPLYEQYF.

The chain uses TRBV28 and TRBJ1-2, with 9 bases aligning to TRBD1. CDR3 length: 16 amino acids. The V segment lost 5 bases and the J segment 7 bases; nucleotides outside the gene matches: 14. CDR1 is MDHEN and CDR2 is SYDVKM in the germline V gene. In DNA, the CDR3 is TGTGCCAGCAGTCAAGAGTCCGGGACAGGGAGGTTTGGCTACACCTTC. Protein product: CASSQESGTGRFGYTF.